The 26 T cell receptor beta chains given below trace back to one sample, sequenced in a study. Using immunoSEQ multiplex PCR, the repertoire was profiled, and TCRdb retains in-frame clones only, with some absent. Altogether tens of thousands of clones are present, about 93% being singletons, with the ten largest covering roughly 4.5%. Sequencing used PBMCs. These receptors were taken from a man between 35 and 55 years old with rheumatoid arthritis.

Written as DNA, the CDR3 is TGTGCCAGCAGCGGGCGACCGGGACAGGGCCCCCTGGGAGGGGCCAACGTCCTGACTTTC. Translated, it gives CASSGRPGQGPLGGANVLTF. The rearrangement uses TRBV7-8 and TRBJ2-6, with 9 bases matching TRBD1. Germline CDR1 reads SGHVS; CDR2 reads FQNEAQ. The CDR3 is 20 residues long. V gave up 5 bases and J gave up 4 bases; unmatched junction bases: 18.

The chain joins TRBV13 to TRBJ1-2; 10 bases align to TRBD1. The junction had 5 bases not matched to a gene; V was cut back by 6 bases and J by 7 bases. The CDR3 has 13 residues. Germline-derived CDR1 and CDR2 are PRHDT and FYEKMQ (reference sequence). CDR3 amino acids: CASRTRTGGGYTF. CDR3 nucleotide sequence: TGTGCCAGCAGAACCCGGACAGGGGGTGGCTACACCTTC.

This chain joins TRBV18 and TRBJ2-1, with 10 bases lining up with TRBD1. Germline V gene data show CDR1 as KGHSH and CDR2 as LQKENI. The CDR3 covers 14 residues. The ends lost 3 bases at V and 7 bases at J; junction bases unmatched: 3. CDR3 bases: TGTGCCAGCTCACCCTGGGACAGGGGTAATGAGCAGTTCTTC. Amino acids: CASSPWDRGNEQFF. Full variable domain (remainder filled in from reference TRBV18 and TRBJ2-1): NAGVMQNPRHLVRRRGQEARLRCSPMKGHSHVYWYRQLPEEGLKFMVYLQKENIIDESGMPKERFSAEFPKEGPSILRIQQVVRGDSAAYFCASSPWDRGNEQFFGPGTRLTVL.

This chain uses TRBV4-3 with TRBJ2-5; D ambiguous. Trimming shortened V by 0 bases and J by 3 bases, and 5 bases separated the two germline ends. This CDR3 is built from 13 residues. Germline V CDR1 and CDR2: LGHNA, YSLEER. This CDR3 reads CASSQDKEETQYF. CDR3 DNA sequence: TGCGCCAGCAGCCAAGACAAAGAAGAGACCCAGTACTTC.

The V and J genes are TRBV7-8 and TRBJ1-5; TRBD1 is a possible D gene (6 bases). CDR3 length: 15 amino acids. V was clipped by 6 bases and J by 7 bases, with 19 bases between them. Germline V gene lookup returns CDR1 SGHVS and CDR2 FQNEAQ. CDR3 residues: CASRQDRLGDQPQHF. Here the CDR3 DNA reads TGTGCCAGCAGACAGGACAGACTGGGGGACCAGCCCCAGCATTTT.

This sequence joins TRBV18 and TRBJ2-1; perhaps TRBD2 as D (6 bases). With 8 bases removed from V and 6 bases from J, the gap between germline ends came to 14 bases. The germline CDR1 and CDR2 sequences are KGHSH and LQKENI. The CDR3 length is 13 residues. As DNA, the CDR3 is TGTGCCAGCGGCCCCGGGACTTCCAATGAGCAGTTCTTC. Translating it yields CASGPGTSNEQFF.

The V call is TRBV6-5, the J call TRBJ1-1; D remains ambiguous. V gave up 7 bases and J gave up 4 bases, with 7 bases separating them. Germline V gene lookup returns CDR1 MNHEY and CDR2 SVGAGI. The length of the CDR3 is 11 residues. CDR3 sequence (DNA): TGTGCCAGCATGGTAGCCACTGAAGCTTTCTTT. This sequence encodes CASMVATEAFF.

This chain joins TRBV15 and TRBJ2-1; 8 nucleotides align to TRBD1. The CDR3 is 14 amino acids. V was clipped by 7 bases and J by 6 bases; unmatched bases: 8. Per the germline V gene, CDR1 is LNHNV and CDR2 is YYDKDF (reference sequence). CDR3 protein: CATTSGGAGNEQFF. For the CDR3, the DNA is TGTGCCACCACGTCAGGGGGCGCAGGCAATGAGCAGTTCTTC.

The J gene is TRBJ1-3, the V gene TRBV7-2; the D gene is possibly TRBD1 (5 bases). V lost 2 bases and J 0 bases, leaving 11 bases between the germline ends. This CDR3 is 16 amino acids long. From germline, CDR1 is SGHTA and CDR2 FQGNSA. The CDR3 protein is CASSLIQGHSGNTIYF. CDR3 DNA: TGTGCCAGCAGCTTAATTCAGGGCCACTCTGGAAACACCATATATTTT.

This sequence joins TRBV6-4 and TRBJ1-2; 9 bases map to TRBD1. From germline, CDR1 is MRHNA and CDR2 SNTAGT. There are 14 residues in the CDR3. The V segment lost 2 bases and the J segment 4 bases; nucleotides outside the gene matches: 2. The CDR3 sequence: CASSDGQGSYGYTF. CDR3 coding DNA: TGTGCCAGCAGTGACGGACAGGGGAGCTATGGCTACACCTTC.

The chain recombines TRBV18 with TRBJ2-7, with D possibly called TRBD1 or TRBD2 (6 bases each). Trimming took 6 bases from V and 0 from J, leaving 21 bases between them. CDR3 length equals 17 residues. The germline gives CDR1 KGHSH, CDR2 LQKENI. In DNA form, the CDR3 reads TGTGCCAGCTCTGAGACCGTTGGGGGGCCATACTCCTACGAGCAGTACTTC. Translation gives CASSETVGGPYSYEQYF.

The CDR3 spells CASSEALLTPGLPGHSGNTIYF. CDR3 DNA: TGTGCCAGCAGTGAAGCGTTACTTACGCCGGGCCTTCCGGGGCACTCTGGAAACACCATATATTTT. The chain carries TRBV6-1 and TRBJ1-3; tentative D call: TRBD1 (5 bases). CDR1 MNHNS and CDR2 SASEGT come from the germline V gene. The CDR3 is 22 amino acids. Trimming cost V 0 bases and J 0 bases, with 27 bases left between them.

The chain links TRBV21-1 to TRBJ1-6; the tabulated D call, TRBD1, remains unverified against the DNA. TRBV21-1 is given as a pseudogene. This CDR3 has 15 amino acids. Here the CDR3 DNA reads TGTGCCAGCAGCCCCGTATTGGGACAGGATTCACCCCTCCACTTT. Translating it yields CASSPVLGQDSPLHF.

Only a few counts were recorded for this clone. The chain recombines TRBV28 with TRBJ1-3, with no clear D. This CDR3 has 14 residues. Between the trimmed V and J ends, which lost 5 bases and 4 bases, there was a span of 12 bases. Germline V lookup: CDR1 MDHEN, CDR2 SYDVKM. Here the CDR3 reads CASSIKAAGNTIYF. DNA for the CDR3: TGTGCCAGCAGTATAAAGGCAGCCGGAAACACCATATATTTT.

J is TRBJ1-1 and V is TRBV19; D is unresolved. The V gene lost 7 bases and the J gene lost 4 bases, with 19 bases spanning the gap. This CDR3 has 15 residues. The germline gives CDR1 LNHDA, CDR2 SQIVND (reference sequence). In DNA form, the CDR3 reads TGTGCCAGTACCCTCGGGGAGGGCTGGGGCACTGAAGCTTTCTTT. Translation: CASTLGEGWGTEAFF.

V gene TRBV5-1 combines with J gene TRBJ1-4; TRBD1 agrees at 7 bases. The germline CDR1 and CDR2 sequences are SGHRS and YFSETQ. The CDR3 sequence is 14 residues long. J was trimmed by 4 bases and V by 5 bases; bases with no gene match: 5. This CDR3 is CASRGGQNNEKLFF. Here the CDR3 DNA reads TGCGCCAGCAGAGGGGGACAGAATAATGAAAAACTGTTTTTT. The whole variable domain, filled in from reference TRBV5-1 and TRBJ1-4, reads KAGVTQTPRYLIKTRGQQVTLSCSPISGHRSVSWYQQTPGQGLQFLFEYFSETQRNKGNFPGRFSGRQFSNSRSEMNVSTLELGDSALYLCASRGGQNNEKLFFGSGTQLSVL.

The rearrangement uses TRBV7-9 and TRBJ1-1; D gene unclear. Trimming pared 3 bases from V and 5 bases from J, leaving 7 bases between. The CDR3 length is 12 residues. The V gene's germline CDR1 is SEHNR and CDR2 FQNEAQ (reference sequence). The CDR3 nucleotides are TGTGCCAGCAGCTTCGGCAAAACTGAAGCTTTCTTT. It translates to CASSFGKTEAFF.

The CDR3 nucleotides are TGTGCCAGCAGCTTAACTGGGCAGGGGAGGAATTCACCCCTCCACTTT. Translated, it gives CASSLTGQGRNSPLHF. V usage is TRBV7-3 and J usage is TRBJ1-6, with a possible D match to TRBD1 (6 bases). Germline CDR1 reads SGHTA; CDR2 reads FQGTGA. This CDR3 region has 16 residues. Deletions cut 0 bases from V and 7 bases from J, with 13 bases between. Together with reference TRBV7-3 and TRBJ1-6, the CDR3 gives the full variable domain: GAGVSQTPSNKVTEKGKYVELRCDPISGHTALYWYRQSLGQGPEFLIYFQGTGAADDSGLPNDRFFAVRPEGSVSTLKIQRTERGDSAVYLCASSLTGQGRNSPLHFGNGTRLTVT.

The rearrangement links TRBV5-1 to TRBJ2-6, with D possibly being TRBD1 or TRBD2 (5 bases each). Germline V gene data show CDR1 as SGHRS and CDR2 as YFSETQ. V was cut by 2 bases and J by 4 bases, with 10 bases left in between. The CDR3 consists of 15 residues. The CDR3 is CASSLEGLGANVLTF. CDR3 DNA sequence: TGCGCCAGCAGCTTAGAGGGGCTCGGGGCCAACGTCCTGACTTTC.

The gene calls are TRBV7-2 and TRBJ2-1; 7 positions match TRBD2. J gave up 5 bases and V 0 bases, and 7 bases lay outside the gene matches. The CDR3 loop spans 16 amino acids. CDR1 is SGHTA and CDR2 is FQGNSA in the germline V gene. The CDR3 loop is CASSLAPAGTNNEQFF. CDR3 DNA: TGTGCCAGCAGCTTAGCACCAGCGGGAACAAACAATGAGCAGTTCTTC.

The rearrangement uses TRBV9 and TRBJ2-2; D is uncertain. Germline V gene lookup returns CDR1 SGDLS and CDR2 YYNGEE. The CDR3 spans 12 residues. Deletions cut 0 bases from V and 7 bases from J, with 4 bases between. CDR3 coding DNA: TGTGCCAGCAGCGTAGAAATCGGGGAGCTGTTTTTT. This sequence encodes CASSVEIGELFF.

This clone was seen a single time. This rearrangement joins TRBV4-3 to TRBJ2-3; D gene unclear. The CDR3 contains 17 residues. From germline, CDR1 is LGHNA and CDR2 YSLEER. V shed 1 base and J shed 4 bases, with 18 bases lying between them. CDR3 residues: CASSQVLGYLVPDTQYF. CDR3 sequence (DNA): TGCGCCAGCAGCCAAGTTTTGGGCTACCTGGTTCCAGATACGCAGTATTTT.

The genes are TRBV30 and TRBJ2-7; perhaps TRBD2 as D (6 bases). CDR3 length: 17 amino acids. V was pared by 2 bases and J by 1 base, with 21 bases between. CDR1 GTSNPN and CDR2 SVGIG come from the germline V gene (reference sequence). In nucleotides, the CDR3 is TGTGCCTGGAGTCCTTTGGGAGGCAGGGTTCGTTCCTACGAGCAGTACTTC. Translation gives CAWSPLGGRVRSYEQYF.

This chain uses TRBV2 with TRBJ2-5; D not resolved. Between the trimmed V and J ends, which lost 7 bases and 1 base, there was a span of 10 bases. The CDR3 has 13 amino acids. Germline V gene lookup returns CDR1 SNHLY and CDR2 FYNNEI. DNA for the CDR3: TGTGCCAGCAAGATTTGGTCCCAAGAGACCCAGTACTTC. Translated: CASKIWSQETQYF.

The J gene is TRBJ1-1, the V gene TRBV11-2, with D possibly TRBD1 on 6 matching bases. The CDR3 is 15 residues long. V lost 1 base and J 0 bases, leaving 9 bases between the germline ends. Per germline, CDR1 SGHAT and CDR2 FQNNGV. The CDR3: CASSLATGVNTEAFF. The CDR3 DNA reads as TGTGCCAGCAGCTTAGCGACAGGAGTGAACACTGAAGCTTTCTTT.

This chain joins TRBV10-1 and TRBJ2-1; the match to TRBD2 covers 9 bases. V trimming: 5 bases; J trimming: 13 bases; junction bases outside the gene matches: 6. This CDR3 is built from 12 residues. From germline, CDR1 is WNHNN and CDR2 SYGVQD (reference sequence). The CDR3 protein is CASSLLAGPQFF. The CDR3 region has the DNA TGCGCCAGCAGTTTGCTAGCGGGACCCCAGTTCTTC.